The clone carrying this T cell receptor (beta chain) was seen a few times. This entry is derived from a study of identical twins. Germline trimming cut 5 bases from V and 2 bases from J; bases unmatched to any gene: 4. The CDR3 length is 15 residues. TCRdb re-analysed the 5' RACE reads in MiXCR, keeping a single row per CDR3 protein. The table includes 300,000 to 400,000 distinct CDR3 sequences, 9% to 15% detected once. The same specimen was also included in a second study, on yellow fever vaccine responses in identical twins.

This receptor was identified in a woman aged 18-35 years in good health. Input material: CD8+ T cells sorted from blood. The chain is built from TRBV12-3 or TRBV12-4 and TRBJ2-3, with 10 bases fitting TRBD2. CDR3 sequence (DNA): TGTGCCAGCAGTCGAGCGGGGGGGCCCACAGATACGCAGTATTTT. It translates to CASSRAGGPTDTQYF.